Each of the 30 T cell receptor beta chains below was sequenced from the same sample in a study of tumor-infiltrating lymphocytes in primary liver carcinoma. A constant-region primer primed TCR beta cDNA synthesis from 500 to 550 ng of total RNA. Generation of the TCR beta libraries relied on three nested multiplex PCR rounds using slightly modified ARM-PCR. A C-beta reverse primer and TRBV1-TRBV30 forward primers served in each of the first two PCR rounds, at around 10 cycles apiece. Each CDR3 protein gets one entry after TCRdb re-called the multiplex PCR reads with MiXCR. Seen here are more than 20,000 distinct CDR3 sequences, about 75% observed once, and the top ten hold 40%. Co-extracted RNA and DNA came from around 18-30 mg of unsorted bulk tissue. The specimen was liver tumor tissue from sampling region 1. Indicated subset: tumor region T1, superior pole. The receptor set was obtained from a woman aged 25 to 39 with primary liver carcinoma and hepatitis B virus infection.

Of note for this clonotype: The conserved phenylalanine or tryptophan is not found at the CDR3 terminus, so this likely reflects a read error. The DNA is omitted, as the CDR3 cannot be located on it reliably, and the CDR3 follows TCRdb's listing. The V call is TRBV7-9, the J call TRBJ1-1. The CDR3 is 12 amino acids long, termini counted. CDR1 and CDR2 from the germline V gene are SEHNR and FQNEAQ (reference sequence). This chain's CDR3 is CASGTSNTEASI.

The chain uses TRBV28 and TRBJ2-7; D is ambiguous. Germline-derived CDR1 and CDR2 are MDHEN and SYDVKM. The V and J ends lost 8 bases and 0 bases respectively, with 20 bases between them. The CDR3 runs to 16 residues. The CDR3 DNA sequence: TGTGCCAGCCTCCCTTTGGACGGATGGTACTCCTACGAGCAGTACTTC. This sequence encodes CASLPLDGWYSYEQYF.

V and J are TRBV5-6 and TRBJ1-4; weak D call: TRBD1 (6 bases). The germline V gene encodes CDR1 SGHDT and CDR2 YYEEEE. The CDR3 sequence is 16 residues long. V dropped 4 bases and J dropped 11 bases, with 24 bases sitting between them. In DNA form, the CDR3 reads TGTGCCAGCAGCCTGGAAGGGGAGGGGGGCCATCAGAAACTGTTTTTT. As protein: CASSLEGEGGHQKLFF.

As concerns this clonotype: A read error is likely, as this CDR3 ends without the conserved phenylalanine or tryptophan. The chain uses TRBV15 and TRBJ1-4; D remains unclear. The CDR3 is made up of 13 amino acids. Germline V gene sequence: CDR1 LNHNV, CDR2 YYDKDF (reference sequence). CDR3 bases: TGTGCCACCAGTAGAGATCGAGGTGAAAAACTGTTTTCT. Translated, it gives CATSRDRGEKLFS.

This clonotype was observed a few times. The rearrangement links TRBV7-9 to TRBJ2-5; D is undetermined. This CDR3 is 11 amino acids long. V shed 7 bases and J shed 4 bases, with 7 bases lying between them. Germline assignment: CDR1 SEHNR and CDR2 FQNEAQ (reference sequence). CDR3 in DNA: TGTGCCAGCACATTTAGAGAGACCCAGTACTTC. Translation: CASTFRETQYF.

For this clonotype: This may come from a read error, since a much larger clone is one base off. The rearrangement uses TRBV2 and TRBJ2-2; 13 nucleotides line up with TRBD2. This CDR3 has 16 amino acids. CDR1 and CDR2 from the germline V gene are SNHLY and FYNNEI. CDR3 sequence reads: CTSRRGLAGNTGELFF. The CDR3, as DNA: TGTACCAGCAGGAGGGGACTAGCGGGAAATACCGGGGAGCTGTTTTTT.

This rearrangement joins TRBV11-2 to TRBJ2-5; D may match TRBD1 or TRBD2 (5 bases each). Trimming took 1 base from V and 2 from J, leaving 11 bases between them. The germline gives CDR1 SGHAT, CDR2 FQNNGV. CDR3 length: 15 amino acids. The CDR3 DNA follows: TGTGCCAGCAGCTTAGGGGACCGGGATCAAGAGACCCAGTACTTC. Its protein is CASSLGDRDQETQYF.

As concerns this clonotype: It is likely a read error, because the conserved phenylalanine at the end of the CDR3 is missing. It is unclear where the CDR3 begins or ends on the DNA, so no DNA is shown, and the CDR3 is as TCRdb lists it. The chain recombines TRBV7-9 with TRBJ2-3; the table's D gene call, TRBD1, was not cross checked with the DNA. The CDR3 adds up to 16 amino acids, both ends counted. The germline gives CDR1 SEHNR, CDR2 FQNEAQ (reference sequence). The CDR3 region is CASSSARGVSTDTQYS.

The table lists this clonotype with a few counts. Relative to the germline gene, one junction end is altered; a read error may explain this. This chain's CDR3 is CASSMGNTNEELFF. DNA of the CDR3: TGCGCCAGCAGCATGGGGAATACTAATGAAGAACTGTTTTTT. The chain links TRBV5-1 to TRBJ1-4; the D is unclear. Germline V gives CDR1 SGHRS, CDR2 YFSETQ. The CDR3 extends over 14 amino acids.

A word on this clonotype: The junction and the germline gene differ at one end; a read error may be behind it. V gene TRBV11-1 combines with J gene TRBJ2-5; D is possibly TRBD1 (5 bases). This CDR3 spans 14 amino acids. Germline CDR1 and CDR2: SGHAT and FQDESV (reference sequence). In DNA form, the CDR3 reads TGTGCCAGGAGCTCAGCAGGGCGCGGAGAGACCCAGTACTTC. This translates into CARSSAGRGETQYF.

Details on this clonotype: A junction end diverges from the germline sequence, so it may reflect a read error. The chain joins TRBV12-3 or TRBV12-4 to TRBJ2-7; D unresolved. This CDR3 is built from 11 residues. The CDR3 protein is CASSVRNEQYF. For the CDR3, the DNA is TGTGCCAGCAGTGTCAGGAACGAGCAATACTTC.

Turning to this clonotype: At one end the junction does not follow the germline gene, possibly because of a read error. The chain joins TRBV29-1 to TRBJ2-3, with TRBD1 matching over 9 bases. The germline gives CDR1 SQVTM, CDR2 ANQGSEA. The CDR3 spans 14 residues. The CDR3 DNA sequence: TGCAGCGTTGTGGTCGGGACAGGGCTAGATAGGCAGTATTTT. This gives the protein CSVVVGTGLDRQYF.

Comments on this clonotype: At one of its ends the junction is not consistent with the germline gene, which may arise from a read error. The CDR3 is CASSENRLTQETQYF. The CDR3 region has the DNA TGTGCCAGCAGTGAAAACAGGCTCACACAAGAGACTCAGTACTTC. The chain couples TRBV6-1 to TRBJ2-5; TRBD1 is a possible D gene (5 bases). Germline V gene data show CDR1 as MNHNS and CDR2 as SASEGT. The CDR3 runs 15 residues.

With regard to this clonotype: At one boundary the junction diverges from the germline segment, which might be a read error. This chain joins TRBV11-3 and TRBJ2-1; 11 positions match TRBD2. CDR3 length equals 17 residues. CDR1 SGHNT and CDR2 YENEEA come from the germline V gene. This CDR3 is CASSLGLLAGVYNDQFF. The CDR3 DNA reads as TGTGCCAGCAGTTTAGGCCTACTAGCGGGAGTCTACAATGATCAGTTCTTC. Full variable domain (rest looked up from reference TRBV11-3 and TRBJ2-1): EAGVVQSPRYKIIEKKQPVAFWCNPISGHNTLYWYLQNLGQGPELLIRYENEEAVDDSQLPKDRFSAERLKGVDSTLKIQPAELGDSAVYLCASSLGLLAGVYNDQFFGPGTRLTVL.

The V call is TRBV6-5, the J call TRBJ2-5; possibly TRBD1 for D (6 bases). The germline V gene encodes CDR1 MNHEY and CDR2 SVGAGI. CDR3 size: 13 residues. V was shortened by 5 bases and J by 7 bases, with 14 bases between the two germline ends. The CDR3 loop reads CASSSDTGLTQYF. The CDR3, as DNA: TGTGCCAGCAGTAGCGACACAGGGCTGACCCAGTACTTC.

Concerning this clonotype itself: One junction end disagrees with the germline gene, perhaps due to a read error. The rearrangement uses TRBV5-1 and TRBJ2-7; D possibly corresponds to TRBD2 (5 bases). This CDR3 comprises 15 residues. From germline, CDR1 is SGHRS and CDR2 YFSETQ. The DNA for the CDR3 is TGCGCCAGCAGCTCCTCAAGCGGTGATACCTATGAGCAGTACTTC. Translating gives CASSSSSGDTYEQYF.

The V call is TRBV28, the J call TRBJ1-3; 8 bases fit TRBD1. The CDR3 sequence is 14 residues long. After removal of 5 bases from V and 8 bases from J, the junction contained 8 bases not matched to a gene. From germline, CDR1 is MDHEN and CDR2 SYDVKM. The CDR3: CASSIQGAGDTIYF. The DNA of the CDR3 is TGTGCCAGCAGTATTCAGGGGGCGGGAGACACCATATATTTT. Variable domain in full (rest from reference TRBV28 and TRBJ1-3): DVKVTQSSRYLVKRTGEKVFLECVQDMDHENMFWYRQDPGLGLRLIYFSYDVKMKEKGDIPEGYSVSREKKERFSLILESASTNQTSMYLCASSIQGAGDTIYFGEGSWLTVV.

Remarks on this clonotype: One end of the junction is discordant with germline, which a read error may explain. J is TRBJ1-1 and V is TRBV7-9; no clear D gene. The germline CDR1 and CDR2 sequences are SEHNR and FQNEAQ (reference sequence). The CDR3 runs 14 residues. The CDR3 region is CASSFGQGNNEAFF. CDR3 DNA sequence: TGTGCCAGCAGCTTCGGGCAAGGGAACAATGAAGCTTTCTTT.

This clonotype was found many times. V and J are TRBV6-5 and TRBJ2-1, with a tentative D call TRBD1 (6 bases). CDR3 size: 13 residues. CDR1 and CDR2 from the germline V gene are MNHEY and SVGAGI. Trimming removed 6 bases at V and 7 bases at J, with 13 bases between. CDR3 amino acids: CASSSLRGNEQFF. In DNA, the CDR3 is TGTGCCAGCAGCTCCCTTAGGGGGAATGAGCAGTTCTTC.

In the case of this clonotype: Its ends do not fully match the called genes, so a read error is possible. This chain links TRBV5-6 with TRBJ2-2; D not certain. The germline V gene has CDR1 SGHDT and CDR2 YYEEEE. The CDR3 length is 15 residues. The CDR3 sequence: CVSSLAPRVTRELFF. The CDR3, as DNA: TGTGTCAGTAGTTTGGCACCCAGAGTCACCAGGGAGCTGTTTTTT.

The chain couples TRBV5-4 to TRBJ2-3; D may be TRBD1 (5 bases). Looked up from germline, CDR1 is SGHNT and CDR2 is YYREEE (reference sequence). V lost 4 bases, J lost 8 bases, and 26 bases lay in between. This CDR3 has 17 amino acids. The CDR3 DNA follows: TGTGCCAGCAGCGTAGACAGACACCCTACACCCCCAGTTACGCAGTATTTT. This encodes CASSVDRHPTPPVTQYF.

The CDR3 sequence is CASSPERGRVNENMQYF. The CDR3 nucleotides are TGTGCCAGCAGCCCAGAGAGGGGGAGGGTTAACGAAAATATGCAGTATTTT. V and J are TRBV28 and TRBJ2-3; the D gene is possibly TRBD2 (7 bases). This CDR3 is built from 17 residues. Germline CDR1 and CDR2: MDHEN and SYDVKM. V was clipped by 6 bases and J by 11 bases, with 30 bases between them.

As concerns this clonotype: No conserved phenylalanine or tryptophan ends this CDR3, so it is likely a read error. The chain links TRBV5-1 to TRBJ2-1, with D possibly TRBD2 on 5 matching bases. The CDR3 has 16 residues. Germline V lookup: CDR1 SGHRS, CDR2 YFSETQ. DNA of the CDR3: TGCGACAGCACGCCGTCCCCAGACTATTCCTACAATGAGCAGTTCATC. Its translation is CDSTPSPDYSYNEQFI.

This chain links TRBV4-3 with TRBJ2-1, with D unresolved. The CDR3 is 14 amino acids. The V gene's germline CDR1 is LGHNA and CDR2 YSLEER. CDR3 in amino acids: CARSRTELVNEQFF. The CDR3 nucleotides are TGCGCTAGGAGCCGCACAGAGTTGGTCAATGAGCAGTTCTTC.

This clonotype has at least ten counts. The chain is built from TRBV11-1 and TRBJ2-5; D not certain. CDR1 and CDR2 (germline): SGHAT, FQDESV (reference sequence). With 1 base removed from V and 4 bases from J, the gap between germline ends came to 10 bases. This CDR3 is built from 14 residues. Here the CDR3 reads CASSLGGPVETQYF. In nucleotides, the CDR3 is TGTGCCAGCAGCTTAGGAGGACCGGTAGAGACCCAGTACTTC.

This clonotype was observed a handful of times. The rearrangement links TRBV12-3 or TRBV12-4 to TRBJ2-3; D is unresolved. The V end was cut by 3 bases, the J end by 0 bases, with 7 bases between. The CDR3 covers 14 residues. The CDR3 reads CASSFPPSTDTQYF. The CDR3 DNA reads TGTGCCAGCAGTTTTCCCCCTAGCACAGATACGCAGTATTTT.

A remark on this clonotype: Lacking the conserved final phenylalanine or tryptophan, this CDR3 likely reflects a read error. The chain employs TRBV11-3 and TRBJ2-1, with D perhaps matching TRBD1 (6 bases). The V gene's germline CDR1 is SGHNT and CDR2 YENEEA. This CDR3 is 16 amino acids long. The CDR3, as DNA: TGTGCTAGCAGTTCAACGGGACACGGCTTCTTGGATGAGCAGTTCTCA. Translated: CASSSTGHGFLDEQFS.

Comments on this clonotype: Its ends do not fully match the called genes, so a read error is possible. This rearrangement joins TRBV5-5 to TRBJ2-3; D tentatively reads TRBD1 or TRBD2 (6 bases each). The CDR3 is 16 amino acids. Germline V CDR1 and CDR2: SGHKS, YYEKEE (reference sequence). The CDR3: CASSFVAEGGIDTQYF. The DNA for the CDR3 is TGTGCCAGCAGCTTTGTCGCGGAGGGGGGCATAGATACGCAGTACTTT. Complete variable domain (other parts from reference TRBV5-5 and TRBJ2-3): DAGVTQSPTHLIKTRGQQVTLRCSPISGHKSVSWYQQVLGQGPQFIFQYYEKEERGRGNFPDRFSARQFPNYSSELNVNALLLGDSALYLCASSFVAEGGIDTQYFGPGTRLTVL.

Note on this clonotype: The junction shows a germline mismatch at one end, possibly a read error. The V gene is TRBV4-3, the J gene TRBJ2-3; D call uncertain. Germline assignment: CDR1 LGHNA and CDR2 YSLEER. The CDR3 consists of 18 residues. This CDR3 is CASSQPVSLGDPDDTQYF. The CDR3 region has the DNA TGCGCTAGCAGCCAGCCGGTTTCGCTGGGTGATCCCGATGATACGCAGTATTTT.

This CDR3 reads CASSRPGILGEQYF. CDR3 DNA: TGTGCCAGCAGCCGCCCCGGGATATTGGGCGAGCAGTACTTC. The V call is TRBV11-2, the J call TRBJ2-7, with D possibly TRBD2 on 5 matching bases. Germline CDR1 reads SGHAT; CDR2 reads FQNNGV. With 5 bases removed from V and 6 bases from J, the gap between germline ends came to 17 bases. This CDR3 is built from 14 residues.